The rows below give T cell receptor beta chains drawn from one sample of a study of blood T cell repertoires in COVID-19. TCRdb's copy holds only in-frame clones and misses some; the assay was immunoSEQ multiplex PCR. Of 45,000 or so clones listed, around 85% are singletons. Sequencing input: peripheral blood. These TCRs come from a human donor in a cohort sampled during active COVID-19. Each CDR3 is given without its conserved first and last residue.

j_call v_call cdr3_aa
TRBJ1-3 TRBV2 ASSLPTGALPSSGNTIY
TRBJ2-5 TRBV3-1/TRBV3-2 ASSQDVFTGETQY
TRBJ2-1 TRBV6-6 ASSRLAGGVSYNEQF
TRBJ1-4 TRBV9 ASSTGQLEDEKLF
TRBJ2-1 TRBV7-9 ASRETSGGQF
TRBJ1-2 TRBV30 AWSGFGTYYGYT
TRBJ1-2 TRBV19 ASRVQGEDGYT
TRBJ2-1 TRBV10-3 ATKSSGTSNEQF
TRBJ2-2 TRBV4-2 ASSQEASGRSPYTGELF
TRBJ1-1 TRBV11-2 ASSLLRATEAF
TRBJ2-1 TRBV4-2 ASSHTIPGQGYNEQF
TRBJ1-6 TRBV4-1 ASSLRDNSYNSPLH
TRBJ1-4 TRBV6-5 ASSPRGWEKLF
TRBJ2-7 TRBV6-6 ASSLTGLAGVEQY
TRBJ1-1 TRBV5-6 ASSLVDRVNTEAF
TRBJ1-4 TRBV6-5 ASSLDGGPVEKLF
TRBJ2-1 TRBV27 ASRKGVTSGYNEQF
TRBJ2-3 TRBV6-5 ANSLPGRPDTQY
TRBJ2-7 TRBV6-5 ASSWDRAVYEQY
TRBJ2-7 TRBV9 ASSVTGTGGREQY
TRBJ1-2 TRBV7-9 ASSLDVAGADGYT
TRBJ2-7 TRBV9 ASSVNRARGEQY
TRBJ1-5 TRBV28 ASRRTGGEQPQH
TRBJ1-5 TRBV11-2 ASSLKRDQPQH
TRBJ2-7 TRBV5-1 ASSLTPGAAMRLEQY
TRBJ1-1 TRBV11-3 ASSSGHGEAF
TRBJ1-1 TRBV6-2/TRBV6-3 ASSYPDRGGEAF
TRBJ1-2 TRBV5-1 ASSSGQITSSNYGYT
TRBJ1-2 TRBV5-1 ASSLVGQGLGGYT
TRBJ1-2 TRBV5-1 ASSRGQGGESYT
TRBJ2-3 TRBV7-2 ASSLLAGFSDTQY
TRBJ2-7 TRBV7-2 ASSSSAYEQY
TRBJ2-1 TRBV9 ASSVGQYNEQF
TRBJ1-2 TRBV18 ATQGQDYGYT
TRBJ1-3 TRBV5-1 ASSSGQGRNTIY
TRBJ2-5 TRBV5-6 ASSLAGTPETQY
TRBJ2-3 TRBV14 ASSQGQGRYFDTQY